The text below deals with one T cell receptor beta chain. Its antigen is still unknown. No base quality information exists; no much larger clone differs at one position. Using the deep immunoSEQ assay, multiplex PCR amplified TCR CDR3 regions from genomic DNA. For each cell subset, the extracted genomic DNA was distributed evenly across all wells of several immunoSEQ 96-well plates, and each plate served as one replicate. For sorted subsets, approximately 190 ng of genomic DNA, equivalent to some 33,000 T cell genomes, went into each replicate PCR. Purified libraries were quantified with a Qubit 3.0 fluorometer, sized on a Bioanalyzer 2100, and re-quantified with the KAPA Library Quantification kit. A separate single-read 150-cycle Illumina NextSeq 550 flow cell was used to sequence each immunoSEQ 96-well plate. The study's own analysis went as follows. The immunoSEQ output contained only junctional sequences without quality scores, so filtering could not match that applied to full-length reads. Sequences were annotated with PyIR, a Python wrapper for IgBLAST v1.9, using IMGT germline references to assign V/J genes and CDR3. Any read was removed if the V/J assignment was weak (E-value above 1e-6), the CDR3 was missing, or the read contained stop codons, out-of-frame junctions, or ambiguous translated residues. V3J clonotypes were defined by identical inferred V gene, J gene, and CDR3 amino acid sequence. To compute the percentage overlap between repertoires, the number of shared unique clonotypes was divided by the size of the smaller repertoire. Three approaches were used to assess repertoire richness: RTK rarefaction, the Chao1 estimator, and Recon v2.1 estimates of unobserved clonotypes. OLGA was used to compute generation probabilities for all TCRbeta clonotypes that the gDNA method yielded from a few donors. What TCRdb holds here is the immuneACCESS table cut down to in-frame rearrangements. Part of the clones is not present; checked against another copy, under half of the missing clones reflect an unresolved V gene, and the others are unexplained. D and trimming were read from the DNA, whereas the V and J calls and clone size are those reported in that table. A total of hundreds of thousands of clones appear in this sample, about 74% of them only once. The ten top clones hold approximately 1.6% of the sample.

This sample was included in a study of shared clonotypes between healthy human individuals (dated by TCRdb to 2019 to 2021). Background for the entire study: The cohort included a few men and two women between 18 and 49 years of age. For each donor, three plates each were used for CD4 naive and CD4 memory, two plates were used for CD8 naive, and one plate was used for CD8 memory. To estimate repertoire size and how much clonotypes are shared between individuals, the study performed deep sequencing of blood TCR repertoires from a few healthy adults. Different laboratories and diverse techniques were used to prepare libraries and sequence TCR repertoires, to increase sequencing depth and limit assay-specific biases. Per donor, leukapheresis produced somewhere between about 0.9 and 10 billion PBMCs.

What the work shows at the level of the full study, not this receptor alone: Pairwise subsampling led to the expectation that sequencing depth would affect the degree of clonotype sharing among donors. Higher generation probabilities were observed for clonotypes shared by all four sorted-subset donors than for non-shared clonotypes. Sharing across a handful of donors was observed for 4.5% to 6.5% of naive CD4, less than 4% of naive CD8, 2.3% of memory CD4, and roughly 0.43% of memory CD8 clonotypes. Only blood was sampled, and tissue TCR repertoires likely differ from those in blood. Even with the large sequencing depth, rarefaction of the sorted-subset datasets indicated that sequencing was incomplete. Naive subsets generally had larger estimated clonotype richness than memory subsets. The small number of donors limited the genetic and exposure-history diversity represented.

From the cysteine up to the phenylalanine, the CDR3 has a length of 15 residues. Kept here is only the CDR3 DNA, which spans 45 bases and is read in frame from base 1. V is cut by 5 bases and J by 6 bases, and the space between the germline ends is 17 bases. CDR1 SEHNR and CDR2 FQNEAQ were looked up in the germline V gene (reference sequence). Healthy HIV-negative adults with no recently reported acute infections or vaccinations were included as donors. Only Caucasian adults living in Nashville, Tennessee, USA were represented among the donors. CD4+ T cells were enriched through magnetic negative selection, after which naive cells were positively selected on CD45RA and the remaining negative fraction served as the memory subset. Blood was obtained by leukapheresis, after which PBMCs were separated by Ficoll-Histopaque density gradient centrifugation and cryopreserved in liquid nitrogen vapor phase. Purity and quantity of every magnetically sorted T cell population were checked by analytical flow cytometry. Each sorted fraction had its genomic DNA isolated and then quantified by UV absorbance on a Nanodrop 2000c.

The sequence was collected from a woman aged 25 to 45 in good health. The sequence is built from TRBV7-9 and TRBJ2-4; TRBD1 is a weak D gene call, 6 bases matching. Sequenced sample: memory CD4+ T cells sorted from blood. This specimen's cell subset or site label, per the study, means: CD45RA-negative fraction. At the DNA level, the sequence is TGTGCCAGCAGCCTCCGAGGGGGAGTAGGAAACATTCAGTACTTC. It is translated as CASSLRGGVGNIQYF.